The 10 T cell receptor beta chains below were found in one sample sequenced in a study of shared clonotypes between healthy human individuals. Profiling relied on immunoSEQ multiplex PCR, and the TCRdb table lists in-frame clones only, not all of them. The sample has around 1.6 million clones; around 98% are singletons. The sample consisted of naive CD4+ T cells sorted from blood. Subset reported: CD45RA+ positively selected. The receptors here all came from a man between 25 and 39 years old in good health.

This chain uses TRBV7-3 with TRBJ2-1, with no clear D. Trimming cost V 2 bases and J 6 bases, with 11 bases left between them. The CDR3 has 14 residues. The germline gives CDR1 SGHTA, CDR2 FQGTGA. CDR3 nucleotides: TGTGCCAGCAGCTTACGACCCGGGCTCAATGAGCAGTTCTTC. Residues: CASSLRPGLNEQFF.

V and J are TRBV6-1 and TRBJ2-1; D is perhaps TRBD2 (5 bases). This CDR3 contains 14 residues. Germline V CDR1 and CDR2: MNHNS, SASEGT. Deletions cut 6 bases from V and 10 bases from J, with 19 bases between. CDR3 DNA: TGTGCCAGCAGCCCTACCACTAGGCATCGGGAGCAGTTCTTC. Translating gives CASSPTTRHREQFF.

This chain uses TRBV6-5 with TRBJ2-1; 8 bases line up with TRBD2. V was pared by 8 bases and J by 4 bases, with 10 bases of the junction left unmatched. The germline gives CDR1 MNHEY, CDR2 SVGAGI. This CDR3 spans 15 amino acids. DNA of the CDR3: TGTGCCAGCTTGTTGGAGCGGGAGCCATACAATGAGCAGTTCTTC. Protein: CASLLEREPYNEQFF.

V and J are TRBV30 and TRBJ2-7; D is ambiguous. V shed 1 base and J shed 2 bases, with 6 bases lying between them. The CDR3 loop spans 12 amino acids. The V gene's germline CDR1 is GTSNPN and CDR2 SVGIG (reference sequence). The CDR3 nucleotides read TGTGCCTGGAGTGATCGGGCCTACGAGCAGTACTTC. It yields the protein CAWSDRAYEQYF.

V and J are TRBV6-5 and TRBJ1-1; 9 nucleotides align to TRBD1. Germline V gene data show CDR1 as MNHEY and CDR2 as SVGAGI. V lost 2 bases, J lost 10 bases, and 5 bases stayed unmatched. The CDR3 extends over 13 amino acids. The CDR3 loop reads CASSYEGQGLAFF. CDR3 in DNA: TGTGCCAGCAGTTACGAGGGACAGGGACTAGCTTTCTTT.

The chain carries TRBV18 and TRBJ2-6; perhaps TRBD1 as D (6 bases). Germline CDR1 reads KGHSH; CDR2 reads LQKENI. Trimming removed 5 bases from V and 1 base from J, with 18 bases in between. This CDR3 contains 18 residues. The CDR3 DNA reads TGTGCCAGCTCAGGTCGGCTCAGGGGCCAATCTGGGGCCAACGTCCTGACTTTC. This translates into CASSGRLRGQSGANVLTF.

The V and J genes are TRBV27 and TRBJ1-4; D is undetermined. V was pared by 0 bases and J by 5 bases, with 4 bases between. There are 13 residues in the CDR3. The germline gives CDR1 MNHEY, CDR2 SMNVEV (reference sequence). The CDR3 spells CASSLSPNEKLFF. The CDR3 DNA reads TGTGCCAGCAGTTTATCGCCCAATGAAAAACTGTTTTTT.

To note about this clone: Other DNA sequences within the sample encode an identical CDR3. Here the CDR3 DNA reads TGTGCCAGCAGCAGACAGGGGGTGAACACTGAAGCTTTCTTT. Its translation is CASSRQGVNTEAFF. This chain connects TRBV5-4 to TRBJ1-1; 9 bases are a match to TRBD1. CDR1 is SGHNT, CDR2 YYREEE, per germline (reference sequence). The CDR3 contains 14 residues. Trimming took 4 bases from V and 0 from J; bases not matched to a gene: 1.

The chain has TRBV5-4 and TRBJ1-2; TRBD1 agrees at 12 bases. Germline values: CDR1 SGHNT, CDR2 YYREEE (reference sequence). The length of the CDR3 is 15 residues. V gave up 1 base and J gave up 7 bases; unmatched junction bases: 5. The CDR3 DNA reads TGTGCCAGCAGCTTGCCGGGACAGGGGGCGGGTGGCTACACCTTC. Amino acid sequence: CASSLPGQGAGGYTF.

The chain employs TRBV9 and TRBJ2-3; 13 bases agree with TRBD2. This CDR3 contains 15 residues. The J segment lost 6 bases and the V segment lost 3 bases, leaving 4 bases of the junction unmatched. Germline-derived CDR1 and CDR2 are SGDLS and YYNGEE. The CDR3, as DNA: TGTGCCAGCAGCGGACTAGCGGGAGGTGGGGATACGCAGTATTTT. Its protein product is CASSGLAGGGDTQYF.